One sample yielded the 8 T cell receptor beta chains listed below, sequenced in a study of cytomegalovirus exposure and HLA in healthy donors. PCR amplification relied on 60 Vbeta primers (plus 13 Jbeta primers). Method: immunoSEQ multiplex PCR; TCRdb's copy keeps in-frame clones and lacks some. The sample yields some 70,000 clones, approximately 68% seen once. Sample: PBMCs. The receptors were gathered from a woman in her twenties or thirties in good health and CMV-seronegative.

The V call is TRBV28, the J call TRBJ2-5; perhaps TRBD1 as D (6 bases). CDR1 and CDR2 from the germline V gene are MDHEN and SYDVKM. V dropped 0 bases and J dropped 4 bases, with 6 bases sitting between them. The CDR3 has 13 residues. DNA for the CDR3: TGTGCCAGCAGTTTATGGGACAGAGAGACCCAGTACTTC. Translated, it gives CASSLWDRETQYF.

This chain uses TRBV29-1 with TRBJ2-5; D remains unclear. The CDR3 totals 15 residues. CDR1 is SQVTM and CDR2 is ANQGSEA in the germline V gene. Trimming removed 7 bases from V and 5 bases from J, with 23 bases in between. The CDR3 loop reads CSAGGGGNVEETQYF. CDR3 nucleotides: TGCAGCGCCGGTGGCGGTGGCAACGTCGAGGAGACCCAGTACTTC.

V usage is TRBV15 and J usage is TRBJ2-3, with 14 bases that match TRBD2. V was pared by 5 bases and J by 1 base, with 5 bases of the junction left unmatched. Germline V gene lookup returns CDR1 LNHNV and CDR2 YYDKDF (reference sequence). This CDR3 is built from 17 residues. CDR3 sequence: CATSPRGLAGGTDTQYF. CDR3 coding DNA: TGTGCCACCAGCCCAAGGGGACTAGCGGGGGGCACAGATACGCAGTATTTT. Combining the CDR3 with reference TRBV15 and TRBJ2-3 gives the whole variable domain DAMVIQNPRYQVTQFGKPVTLSCSQTLNHNVMYWYQQKSSQAPKLLFHYYDKDFNNEADTPDNFQSRRPNTSFCFLDIRSPGLGDTAMYLCATSPRGLAGGTDTQYFGPGTRLTVL.

The CDR3 is CASRGRAGGPDEQFF. The CDR3 DNA reads TGCGCCAGCAGGGGGAGAGCGGGGGGGCCTGATGAGCAGTTCTTC. The V and J genes are TRBV5-1 and TRBJ2-1; 10 bases line up with TRBD2. The junction had 10 bases not matched to a gene; V was cut back by 5 bases and J by 8 bases. CDR1 and CDR2 from the germline V gene are SGHRS and YFSETQ. This CDR3 comprises 15 residues. The full variable domain, its missing parts supplied by reference TRBV5-1 and TRBJ2-1, is KAGVTQTPRYLIKTRGQQVTLSCSPISGHRSVSWYQQTPGQGLQFLFEYFSETQRNKGNFPGRFSGRQFSNSRSEMNVSTLELGDSALYLCASRGRAGGPDEQFFGPGTRLTVL.

The gene calls are TRBV5-1 and TRBJ2-7; 7 nucleotides agree with TRBD1. This CDR3 contains 17 residues. Unmatched junction bases numbered 9, after V lost 0 bases and J lost 0 bases. Germline loops: CDR1 SGHRS, CDR2 YFSETQ. This CDR3 reads CASSLDRRAGGSYEQYF. CDR3 sequence (DNA): TGCGCCAGCAGCTTGGATCGGCGCGCAGGGGGCTCCTACGAGCAGTACTTC.

This clone was counted only a few times. The chain combines TRBV2 with TRBJ2-5; possible D gene TRBD2, 5 bases. The ends were cut back, 8 bases at V and 5 bases at J, with 18 bases in the middle. CDR3 length: 14 residues. Germline values: CDR1 SNHLY, CDR2 FYNNEI. Written as DNA, the CDR3 is TGTGCCAGCCCGGAGCGTGCGGGCGGTGAGACCCAGTACTTC. Amino acid sequence: CASPERAGGETQYF.

This clone was recorded only once. The chain links TRBV25-1 to TRBJ2-3, with D uncertain. CDR3 length: 14 residues. Germline V gives CDR1 MGHDK, CDR2 SYGVNS. Between the trimmed V and J ends, which lost 3 bases and 2 bases, there was a span of 9 bases. As DNA, the CDR3 is TGTGCCAGCAGTGATCTACCGTTCACAGATACGCAGTATTTT. This translates into CASSDLPFTDTQYF.

The chain is built from TRBV6-5 and TRBJ2-5; D might be TRBD2 (6 bases). Germline CDR1 reads MNHEY; CDR2 reads SVGAGI. This CDR3 comprises 14 residues. V was trimmed by 6 bases and J by 5 bases, leaving 16 bases between them. CDR3 nucleotide sequence: TGTGCCAGCAGGGCCGACTGGGGGAGGGAGACCCAGTACTTC. It codes for CASRADWGRETQYF.